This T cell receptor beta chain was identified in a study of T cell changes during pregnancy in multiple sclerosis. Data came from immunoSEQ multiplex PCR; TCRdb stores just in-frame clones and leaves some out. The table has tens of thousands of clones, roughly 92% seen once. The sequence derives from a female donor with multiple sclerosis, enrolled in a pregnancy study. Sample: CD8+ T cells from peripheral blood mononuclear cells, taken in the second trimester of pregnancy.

The CDR3 nucleotides are TGCGCCAGCAGTCAATCTAGCCAGGGGCATGAGCAGTTCTTC. It translates to CASSQSSQGHEQFF. V is TRBV23-1 and J is TRBJ2-1; D perhaps matches TRBD1 (6 bases). TRBV23-1 qualifies as an ORF whose function is uncertain. The CDR3 has 14 residues. The ends were cut back, 0 bases at V and 8 bases at J, with 11 bases in the middle.